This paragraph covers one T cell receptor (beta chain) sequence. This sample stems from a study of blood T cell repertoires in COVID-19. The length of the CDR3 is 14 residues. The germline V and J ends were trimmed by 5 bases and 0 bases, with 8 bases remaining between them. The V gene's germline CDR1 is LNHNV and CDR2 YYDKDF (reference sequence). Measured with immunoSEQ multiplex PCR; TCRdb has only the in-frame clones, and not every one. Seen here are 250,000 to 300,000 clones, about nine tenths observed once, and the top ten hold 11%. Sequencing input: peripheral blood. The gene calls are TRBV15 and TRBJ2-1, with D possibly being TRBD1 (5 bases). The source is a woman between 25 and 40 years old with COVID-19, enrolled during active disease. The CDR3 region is CATSPRVSYNEQFF. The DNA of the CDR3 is TGTGCCACCAGCCCCAGGGTCTCCTACAATGAGCAGTTCTTC.